Presented here are 30 T cell receptor beta chains from one specimen sequenced in a study of long-term antiretroviral therapy in people with HIV. It was version v3.0 of the immunoSEQ assay that was run at survey level. Sequencing was performed with immunoSEQ multiplex PCR; in TCRdb, only in-frame clones are kept and a portion is missing. The sample lists roughly 17,000 clones, around 91% occurring once. Here the sequenced sample was unsorted PBMCs, taken 3 years after starting antiretroviral therapy. The receptors shown here come from a man between 45 and 60 years old with HIV.

This clone was recorded only once. The chain is built from TRBV9 and TRBJ2-3, with D perhaps matching TRBD1 or TRBD2 (5 bases each). This CDR3 has 13 residues. CDR1 is SGDLS and CDR2 is YYNGEE in the germline V gene. The germline V and J ends were trimmed by 4 bases and 6 bases, with 12 bases remaining between them. CDR3 nucleotides: TGTGCCAGCAGCCCCGGGACCCCTGATACGCAGTATTTT. Residues: CASSPGTPDTQYF.

The chain uses TRBV15 and TRBJ2-2; 14 bases line up with TRBD2. The germline V gene encodes CDR1 LNHNV and CDR2 YYDKDF (reference sequence). After removal of 2 bases from V and 7 bases from J, the junction contained 9 bases not matched to a gene. This CDR3 is 18 amino acids long. The CDR3 here is CATSRTQGTSGGGGELFF. In nucleotides, the CDR3 is TGTGCCACCAGCAGAACACAAGGGACTAGCGGGGGCGGCGGGGAGCTGTTTTTT.

This sequence joins TRBV5-1 and TRBJ1-3; a weak D match, TRBD1 (5 bases). The germline CDR1 and CDR2 sequences are SGHRS and YFSETQ. Trimming left V 1 base short and J 3 bases short, with 11 bases between. CDR3 size: 15 residues. The CDR3 sequence: CASSLSPGSGNTIYF. Written as DNA, the CDR3 is TGCGCCAGCAGCTTGTCGCCAGGGAGTGGAAACACCATATATTTT. Looking up the rest from reference TRBV5-1 and TRBJ1-3 gives the full variable domain: KAGVTQTPRYLIKTRGQQVTLSCSPISGHRSVSWYQQTPGQGLQFLFEYFSETQRNKGNFPGRFSGRQFSNSRSEMNVSTLELGDSALYLCASSLSPGSGNTIYFGEGSWLTVV.

The rearrangement links TRBV4-1 to TRBJ2-1, with TRBD1 matching over 8 bases. Germline loops: CDR1 MGHRA, CDR2 YSYEKL. Unmatched junction bases numbered 13, after V lost 4 bases and J lost 8 bases. The CDR3 totals 16 residues. CDR3 coding DNA: TGCGCCAGCAGCCCAACTCAGGGGGCAGCGCGTGATGAGCAGTTCTTC. This sequence encodes CASSPTQGAARDEQFF.

This clone was seen a single time. The V gene is TRBV6-1, the J gene TRBJ2-7; D tentatively reads TRBD1 or TRBD2 (5 bases each). Trimming took off 6 bases at V and 4 bases at J, with 13 bases between the two ends. Germline CDR1 and CDR2: MNHNS and SASEGT. This CDR3 has 13 amino acids. CDR3 in amino acids: CASRPRERYEQYF. In DNA, the CDR3 is TGTGCCAGCAGGCCCAGGGAGAGGTACGAGCAGTACTTC.

The chain couples TRBV11-2 to TRBJ1-2; 9 bases map to TRBD1. The CDR3 totals 14 residues. Germline assignment: CDR1 SGHAT and CDR2 FQNNGV. After removal of 5 bases from V and 7 bases from J, the junction contained 8 bases not matched to a gene. The DNA of the CDR3 is TGTGCCAGCAGCCCCCCTACAGGGGGCTCTGGCTACACCTTC. Protein: CASSPPTGGSGYTF. Supplemented by reference TRBV11-2 and TRBJ1-2, the full variable domain reads EAGVAQSPRYKIIEKRQSVAFWCNPISGHATLYWYQQILGQGPKLLIQFQNNGVVDDSQLPKDRFSAERLKGVDSTLKIQPAKLEDSAVYLCASSPPTGGSGYTFGSGTRLTVV.

This chain connects TRBV7-9 to TRBJ1-2; D not certain. Germline CDR1 reads SEHNR; CDR2 reads FQNEAQ (reference sequence). This CDR3 contains 13 residues. V lost 8 bases and J 0 bases, leaving 10 bases between the germline ends. The CDR3 region is CASGKPANYGYTF. Here the CDR3 DNA reads TGTGCCAGCGGGAAACCAGCTAACTATGGCTACACCTTC.

This clone is a singleton in its sample. The genes are TRBV9 and TRBJ1-1, with TRBD1 matching over 7 bases. Germline loops: CDR1 SGDLS, CDR2 YYNGEE. The CDR3 has 16 residues. Losses at the gene ends were 0 bases for V and 1 base for J; bases not matched to a gene: 6. CDR3 DNA: TGTGCCAGCAGCGTAGAGGGGGCGCGTTGGAACACTGAAGCTTTCTTT. It encodes CASSVEGARWNTEAFF.

The V and J genes are TRBV6-1 and TRBJ1-3, with D uncertain. The length of the CDR3 is 13 residues. V lost 8 bases to trimming and J lost 3 bases, with 11 bases between them. The germline V gene has CDR1 MNHNS and CDR2 SASEGT. CDR3 region: CASAPERGNTIYF. CDR3 in DNA: TGTGCCAGCGCCCCCGAACGTGGAAACACCATATATTTT.

The gene calls are TRBV9 and TRBJ1-3; 7 positions agree with TRBD1. The germline V gene has CDR1 SGDLS and CDR2 YYNGEE. This CDR3 spans 15 amino acids. Trimming removed 3 bases from V and 2 bases from J; junction bases left unmatched: 5. CDR3 in DNA: TGTGCCAGCAGCGACCCGACAGGGCCTGGAAACACCATATATTTT. Translating it yields CASSDPTGPGNTIYF.

V usage is TRBV5-1 and J usage is TRBJ2-1; D could derive from TRBD1 or TRBD2 (5 bases each). CDR3 size: 16 residues. Germline CDR1 is SGHRS and CDR2 is YFSETQ. The V end was cut by 2 bases, the J end by 4 bases, with 16 bases between. The CDR3 DNA reads TGCGCCAGCAGCTTAGGTTGGGGGAGCCTTTACAATGAGCAGTTCTTC. Translating gives CASSLGWGSLYNEQFF.

The chain carries TRBV11-3 and TRBJ2-7, with a possible D match to TRBD1 (6 bases). Between the trimmed V and J ends, which lost 0 bases and 2 bases, there was a span of 8 bases. CDR1 is SGHNT, CDR2 YENEEA, per germline. The CDR3 has 14 residues. Written as DNA, the CDR3 is TGTGCCAGCAGCTTAGATACAGGGACCTACGAGCAGTACTTC. Its translation is CASSLDTGTYEQYF.

The rearrangement links TRBV28 to TRBJ2-7; unclear D gene. CDR1 is MDHEN and CDR2 is SYDVKM in the germline V gene. V was shortened by 5 bases and J by 2 bases, with 13 bases between the two germline ends. The CDR3 runs to 14 residues. The CDR3 protein is CASSSREQPYEQYF. As DNA, the CDR3 is TGTGCCAGCAGTAGTAGGGAACAGCCCTACGAGCAGTACTTC.

The chain couples TRBV2 to TRBJ2-4, with D unresolved. The CDR3 is made up of 12 amino acids. Germline lookup yields CDR1 SNHLY and CDR2 FYNNEI. The V gene lost 8 bases and the J gene lost 8 bases, with 13 bases spanning the gap. The CDR3: CASSDTGDIQYF. The DNA of the CDR3 is TGTGCCAGCTCTGACACGGGCGACATTCAGTACTTC.

CDR3: CASSLGRRGDHTDTQYF. CDR3 nucleotides: TGTGCCAGCAGCTTAGGCCGGCGGGGGGACCACACAGATACGCAGTATTTT. The V and J genes are TRBV13 and TRBJ2-3, with 8 nucleotides matching TRBD2. V dropped 0 bases and J dropped 2; count of bases not matched to a gene: 7. Germline CDR1 reads PRHDT; CDR2 reads FYEKMQ (reference sequence). CDR3 length: 17 residues.

The rearrangement joins TRBV5-4 to TRBJ1-2, with D perhaps matching TRBD1 (5 bases). The germline CDR1 and CDR2 sequences are SGHNT and YYREEE (reference sequence). The CDR3 has 13 amino acids. Trimming left V 1 base short and J 2 bases short, with 6 bases between. This chain's CDR3 is CASSLNRNYGYTF. CDR3 nucleotides: TGTGCCAGCAGCTTGAACAGGAACTATGGCTACACCTTC.

V is TRBV2 and J is TRBJ2-7, with 8 bases aligning to TRBD1. V shed 2 bases and J 3 bases; nucleotides not matched to a gene: 3. This CDR3 is built from 14 residues. Per the germline V gene, CDR1 is SNHLY and CDR2 is FYNNEI. The CDR3 region has the DNA TGTGCCAGCAGTGAAATGGACAGGGTCTACGAGCAGTACTTC. Its protein is CASSEMDRVYEQYF.

This rearrangement joins TRBV30 to TRBJ1-2, with D maybe TRBD1 (6 bases). Trimming removed 0 bases at V and 4 bases at J, with 6 bases between. The CDR3 runs to 12 residues. Germline assignment: CDR1 GTSNPN and CDR2 SVGIG (reference sequence). CDR3 region: CAWSVQGYGYTF. The CDR3 bases are TGTGCCTGGAGTGTACAGGGCTATGGCTACACCTTC.

This clone is deemed large (0.1 to 1%). The chain links TRBV6-1 to TRBJ2-2; D assignment may be TRBD1 or TRBD2 (5 bases each). The germline V gene encodes CDR1 MNHNS and CDR2 SASEGT. V gave up 2 bases and J gave up 4 bases, with 11 bases separating them. CDR3 length: 15 amino acids. The chain's CDR3 is CASSEWGSTTGELFF. The CDR3 region has the DNA TGTGCCAGCAGTGAATGGGGGAGTACCACCGGGGAGCTGTTTTTT.

This chain joins TRBV2 and TRBJ1-2, with a possible D match to TRBD1 (6 bases). This CDR3 contains 15 residues. Trimming pared 4 bases from V and 7 bases from J, leaving 19 bases between. The germline gives CDR1 SNHLY, CDR2 FYNNEI. The chain's CDR3 is CASSALWGGASGYTF. The CDR3 DNA reads TGTGCCAGCAGTGCCCTTTGGGGGGGCGCATCTGGCTACACCTTC.

The chain carries TRBV12-5 and TRBJ2-5; TRBD1 matches at 8 bases. From germline, CDR1 is LGHNT and CDR2 FRNRAP. The CDR3 totals 11 residues. The junction had 0 bases not matched to a gene; V was cut back by 11 bases and J by 1 base. The CDR3 DNA reads as TGTGCTGACAGGGGCCAAGAGACCCAGTACTTC. This gives the protein CADRGQETQYF.

V gene TRBV4-2 combines with J gene TRBJ1-1; D is unclear. Trimming took off 0 bases at V and 6 bases at J, with 11 bases between the two ends. CDR1 and CDR2 (germline): LGHNA, YNFKEQ. The CDR3 runs 14 residues. This chain's CDR3 is CASSQDKGSPEAFF. The CDR3 DNA reads as TGTGCCAGCAGCCAAGATAAGGGAAGCCCTGAAGCTTTCTTT.

This rearrangement joins TRBV18 to TRBJ2-1; weak D call: TRBD1 (5 bases). V was cut by 0 bases and J by 6 bases, with 9 bases left in between. This CDR3 spans 14 amino acids. CDR1 is KGHSH, CDR2 LQKENI, per germline. The CDR3 nucleotides are TGTGCCAGCTCACCACCTCTGCAGGGCAATGAGCAGTTCTTC. It translates to CASSPPLQGNEQFF.

The chain combines TRBV16 with TRBJ2-4; no clear D gene. Germline V lookup: CDR1 KGHSY, CDR2 FQNENV. The CDR3 loop spans 17 amino acids. The V gene lost 4 bases and the J gene lost 0 bases, with 16 bases spanning the gap. This CDR3 reads CASSLTVYPGAKNIQYF. DNA of the CDR3: TGTGCCAGCAGCCTGACCGTGTACCCCGGAGCCAAAAACATTCAGTACTTC.

This chain links TRBV28 with TRBJ1-2; tentative D call: TRBD1 (6 bases). The CDR3 runs to 13 residues. V shed 5 bases and J shed 8 bases, with 15 bases lying between them. Germline-derived CDR1 and CDR2 are MDHEN and SYDVKM. The CDR3 DNA sequence: TGTGCCAGCAGTCCCCGGCAGGGGCAGGGCTACACCTTC. Translation: CASSPRQGQGYTF.

The V call is TRBV2, the J call TRBJ1-4, with D tentatively TRBD1 (5 bases). V was trimmed by 3 bases and J by 5 bases, leaving 13 bases between them. CDR1 and CDR2 (germline): SNHLY, FYNNEI. The CDR3 length is 15 residues. The CDR3 DNA sequence: TGTGCCAGCAGTGACCCCCCGGGGCTCAATGAAAAACTGTTTTTT. Its translation is CASSDPPGLNEKLFF.

This chain uses TRBV6-5 with TRBJ1-2; possible D gene TRBD1, 5 bases. Trimming removed 5 bases from V and 7 bases from J, with 11 bases in between. Germline V gene lookup returns CDR1 MNHEY and CDR2 SVGAGI. The CDR3 contains 12 residues. CDR3 nucleotides: TGTGCCAGCAGTGGAGGACACGGTGGCTACACCTTC. Translation: CASSGGHGGYTF.

The chain recombines TRBV7-2 with TRBJ2-2; either TRBD1 or TRBD2 may supply D (5 bases each). V lost 4 bases to trimming and J lost 6 bases, with 6 bases between them. The CDR3 runs to 12 residues. Looked up from germline, CDR1 is SGHTA and CDR2 is FQGNSA. The CDR3 here is CASSWDAGELFF. CDR3 coding DNA: TGTGCCAGCAGCTGGGACGCCGGGGAGCTGTTTTTT.

This clone was counted a few times. This sequence joins TRBV6-5 and TRBJ1-6, with D unclear. Deletions cut 4 bases from V and 13 bases from J, with 14 bases between. The germline gives CDR1 MNHEY, CDR2 SVGAGI. The CDR3 is made up of 13 amino acids. The DNA for the CDR3 is TGTGCCAGCAGTTTCGACGGCCGTAGCCCCCTCCACTTT. Protein sequence: CASSFDGRSPLHF.

The chain employs TRBV6-1 and TRBJ1-5; weak D call: TRBD1 (5 bases). CDR1 and CDR2 (germline): MNHNS, SASEGT. The CDR3 covers 14 residues. Trimming took 8 bases from V and 0 from J, leaving 11 bases between them. CDR3 nucleotide sequence: TGTGCCAGCCTCGGGACTCATAGCAATCAGCCCCAGCATTTT. Translated, it gives CASLGTHSNQPQHF.